This T cell receptor beta chain was recovered during a study of CD8 T cells in Susac syndrome. Study as a whole: Patients with Susac syndrome, at blood draw, were therapy-naive, on corticosteroids, or on intravenous immunoglobulin alone.

TCR beta sequencing was performed on blood CD8+ and CD4+ T cells. Definite or probable Susac syndrome was diagnosed using recently defined diagnostic criteria. The RNA, about 0.45 to 1 ug, was put through reverse transcription using random hexamers. The authors amplified TCR beta CDR3 across 54 Vbeta and 13 Jbeta using immunoSEQ multiplex PCR. TCRdb re-analysed the immunoSEQ multiplex PCR reads in MiXCR, keeping a single row per CDR3 protein. The sample has 95,000 to 150,000 distinct CDR3 sequences, 96% seen once. Per the germline V gene, CDR1 is SGHTA and CDR2 is FQGNSA. Trimming removed 2 bases from V and 7 bases from J; junction bases left unmatched: 5. The CDR3 has 15 residues.

The clonotype was recovered from a human donor with Susac syndrome. The sample was CD4+ T cells from PBMCs. The V and J genes are TRBV7-2 and TRBJ1-5; the match to TRBD1 covers 10 bases. The CDR3 sequence is CASSLRTGGGQPQHF. CDR3 DNA: TGTGCCAGCAGCTTACGGACAGGGGGAGGGCAGCCCCAGCATTTT.